This TCR beta chain was sequenced for a study of cytomegalovirus exposure and HLA in healthy donors. PCR used 60 Vbeta primers and 13 Jbeta primers. The table came from immunoSEQ multiplex PCR; TCRdb's copy has only in-frame clones and leaves some out. The sample gives 150,000 to 200,000 clones, 80% of which show up once; 6% to 7.5% is in the top ten. Study-level results: Most CMV-associated TCR beta chains were later found to appear HLA-restricted.

The germline CDR1 and CDR2 sequences are MNHEY and SMNVEV (reference sequence). Trimming cost V 7 bases and J 7 bases; bases outside gene matches: 7. The CDR3 has 13 residues. Turning to this clone: Its matching antigen is unknown.

Sequencing input: PBMCs. This TCR was recovered from a man aged 25 to 45 in good health and CMV-seropositive. The chain links TRBV27 to TRBJ2-1, with 7 bases fitting TRBD1. The CDR3 DNA is TGTGCCAGCAAAAGGGGGCTGATGAATGAGCAGTTCTTC. This translates into CASKRGLMNEQFF.